These 19 T cell receptor beta chains originate from one sample sequenced in a study of T cells in severe cutaneous drug reactions. Carbamazepine had induced Stevens-Johnson syndrome or toxic epidermal necrolysis in the sequenced donors. Bulk and single-cell libraries used iRepertoire multiplex PCR with TCR subtype-specific primers. With the multiplex PCR reads reprocessed, TCRdb shows one record per CDR3 protein and no DNA. This sample's clone table lists 8,800 or so distinct CDR3 sequences. Specimen: cells from a skin blister. These receptors were obtained from a human donor with a severe cutaneous adverse drug reaction.

This rearrangement joins TRBV7-9 to TRBJ2-7. Per germline, CDR1 SEHNR and CDR2 FQNEAQ (reference sequence). This CDR3 spans 13 amino acids. The CDR3 region is CASSLAHVGEQYF. Full variable domain (remainder filled in from reference TRBV7-9 and TRBJ2-7): DTGVSQNPRHKITKRGQNVTFRCDPISEHNRLYWYRQTLGQGPEFLTYFQNEAQLEKSRLLSDRFSAERPKGSFSTLEIQRTEQGDSAMYLCASSLAHVGEQYFGPGTRLTVT.

The chain carries TRBV13 and TRBJ1-2; no DNA is available, so the TRBD1 call from TCRdb remains unchecked. Per germline, CDR1 PRHDT and CDR2 FYEKMQ (reference sequence). The CDR3 runs 15 residues. The CDR3 protein is CASSLAQIRPRGYTF.

This chain uses TRBV20-1 with TRBJ2-5; TCRdb's assignment of TRBD1 cannot be checked, as there is no DNA. The CDR3 sequence is 15 residues long. From germline, CDR1 is DFQATT and CDR2 SNEGSKA (reference sequence). This chain's CDR3 is CSARSLEGGSETQYF.

The chain employs TRBV9 and TRBJ2-5. Germline values: CDR1 SGDLS, CDR2 YYNGEE. This CDR3 is built from 15 residues. The CDR3: CASSVGTVIQETQYF. The whole variable domain, remainder taken from reference TRBV9 and TRBJ2-5, is DSGVTQTPKHLITATGQRVTLRCSPRSGDLSVYWYQQSLDQGLQFLIQYYNGEERAKGNILERFSAQQFPDLHSELNLSSLELGDSALYFCASSVGTVIQETQYFGPGTRLLVL.

The V and J genes are TRBV10-3 and TRBJ1-2. Germline V gene data show CDR1 as ENHRY and CDR2 as SYGVKD. This CDR3 is built from 14 residues. This chain's CDR3 is CAISGDTAYYGYTF.

The chain's CDR3 is CASSLDPGLNYEQYF. The chain is built from TRBV7-6 and TRBJ2-7; TCRdb selects TRBD2, and the lack of DNA leaves this call unchecked. Germline CDR1 and CDR2: SGHVS and FNYEAQ. The CDR3 covers 15 residues. The whole variable domain, filled in from reference TRBV7-6 and TRBJ2-7, reads GAGVSQSPRYKVTKRGQDVALRCDPISGHVSLYWYRQALGQGPEFLTYFNYEAQQDKSGLPNDRFSAERPEGSISTLTIQRTEQRDSAMYRCASSLDPGLNYEQYFGPGTRLTVT.

The chain combines TRBV6-5 with TRBJ2-1; checking the TCRdb D call of TRBD1 is not possible without DNA. The CDR3 has 16 residues. Looked up from germline, CDR1 is MNHEY and CDR2 is SVGAGI. CDR3 protein: CASTGGSGQTRGEQFF.

CDR3 sequence reads: CASSRPEGVSQPQHF. This chain uses TRBV28 with TRBJ1-5; TCRdb names TRBD1, which stays unverified in the absence of DNA. CDR3 size: 15 residues. The germline V gene has CDR1 MDHEN and CDR2 SYDVKM. Filled out from reference TRBV28 and TRBJ1-5, the complete variable domain reads DVKVTQSSRYLVKRTGEKVFLECVQDMDHENMFWYRQDPGLGLRLIYFSYDVKMKEKGDIPEGYSVSREKKERFSLILESASTNQTSMYLCASSRPEGVSQPQHFGDGTRLSIL.

The chain joins TRBV27 to TRBJ2-1. Germline lookup yields CDR1 MNHEY and CDR2 SMNVEV (reference sequence). This CDR3 has 13 residues. CDR3 in amino acids: CASTGLLDNEQFF.

Its frequency marks this clonotype as hyperexpanded. The genes are TRBV12-3 or TRBV12-4 and TRBJ2-2. This CDR3 has 11 residues. CDR3 loop: CASSFAGELFF.

This chain connects TRBV19 to TRBJ2-1; TCRdb names TRBD1, which stays unverified in the absence of DNA. In germline, CDR1 is LNHDA, CDR2 SQIVND (reference sequence). The CDR3 length is 15 residues. CDR3 amino acids: CASSIELAGPNEQFF.

The chain recombines TRBV27 with TRBJ2-3; the D gene TCRdb calls, TRBD1, cannot be checked with no DNA. The CDR3 spans 16 residues. The V gene's germline CDR1 is MNHEY and CDR2 SMNVEV (reference sequence). CDR3 sequence: CASHEGPGRLADTQYF.

The chain employs TRBV4-2 and TRBJ1-2. Per germline, CDR1 LGHNA and CDR2 YNFKEQ. CDR3 length equals 16 residues. The CDR3 spells CASSPIIQLTEDGYTF.

The genes are TRBV7-6 and TRBJ2-7; the TRBD2 assignment by TCRdb is unverifiable without DNA. Per germline, CDR1 SGHVS and CDR2 FNYEAQ. This CDR3 is built from 16 residues. The CDR3 sequence: CASSSFSGRAGYEQYF.

This chain joins TRBV10-2 and TRBJ1-6. Germline-derived CDR1 and CDR2 are WSHSY and SAAADI. The CDR3 has 14 amino acids. CDR3 sequence: CASKRAETSSPLHF.

V and J are TRBV29-1 and TRBJ2-7; the TRBD1 assignment by TCRdb is unverifiable without DNA. The CDR3 covers 11 residues. Germline V gene lookup returns CDR1 SQVTM and CDR2 ANQGSEA. CDR3 sequence: CSARDTYEQYF.

The J gene is TRBJ2-2, the V gene TRBV4-3. Germline V gene sequence: CDR1 LGHNA, CDR2 YSLEER. The CDR3 runs to 15 residues. Here the CDR3 reads CASSQGRHNTGELFF.

This chain links TRBV9 with TRBJ2-1; TCRdb's D call of TRBD2 is untestable without DNA. This CDR3 spans 16 amino acids. From germline, CDR1 is SGDLS and CDR2 YYNGEE. The CDR3: CASSVDGRGAYNEQFF.

The V call is TRBV29-1, the J call TRBJ2-1. CDR1 SQVTM and CDR2 ANQGSEA come from the germline V gene. The CDR3 contains 11 residues. CDR3 region: CSVGSSNEQFF.